This T cell receptor beta chain was recorded in a study of blood T cell repertoires in COVID-19. Original data processing: Reference gene primer amplification yielded estimated nucleated cell counts. Profiled with immunoSEQ multiplex PCR; TCRdb holds only in-frame clones, not every one. Clone size and V and J calls were adopted from that table, with D and trimming inferred from the DNA. Of some 82,000 clones in the sample, 91% were seen once. The CDR3 sequence is 12 residues long. V dropped 7 bases and J dropped 5; count of bases not matched to a gene: 2. Germline CDR1 and CDR2: LNHDA and SQIVND (reference sequence).

The rearrangement joins TRBV19 to TRBJ1-2, with 9 bases that match TRBD1. The sequencing sample was made of peripheral blood. The source is a woman aged 50 to 60 in a cohort sampled during active COVID-19. As DNA, the CDR3 is TGTGCCAGTATGGGACAGGGTTATGGCTACACCTTC. Encoded protein: CASMGQGYGYTF.